This T cell receptor beta chain was profiled in a study of blood T cell repertoires in COVID-19. Measured with immunoSEQ multiplex PCR; TCRdb has only the in-frame clones, and not every one. The sample includes approximately 170,000 clones, over 65% of them seen just once. Germline V gives CDR1 MGHRA, CDR2 YSYEKL. The CDR3 consists of 17 residues. Trimming took 0 bases from V and 4 from J; bases not matched to a gene: 6. This clonotype was sampled from a woman between 45 and 65 years old who had recovered from COVID-19. This chain joins TRBV4-1 and TRBJ2-4, with 10 positions matching TRBD2. Input material: PBMCs or T cells enriched from blood (not recorded which). The chain's CDR3 is CASSQETQTSGKNIQYF. CDR3 coding DNA: TGCGCCAGCAGCCAAGAGACCCAGACTAGCGGGAAAAACATTCAGTACTTC.